The T cell receptor (beta chain) described here comes from a study of blood T cell repertoires in COVID-19. As handled by the study authors: Estimates of nucleated cell counts were drawn from the amplification of reference gene primers. Clones were sequenced by immunoSEQ multiplex PCR, and TCRdb holds only the in-frame ones, with some missing. The V and J calls and clone size were taken over from that table, and D and trimming were inferred from the DNA. The sample lists around 260,000 clones; approximately 85% were seen once. Germline values: CDR1 MNHEY, CDR2 SMNVEV (reference sequence). The CDR3 sequence is 18 residues long. After removal of 4 bases from V and 2 bases from J, the junction contained 9 bases not matched to a gene.

Sequenced: peripheral blood. The rearrangement joins TRBV27 to TRBJ2-6; the match to TRBD1 covers 9 bases. The sequence derives from a human donor in a cohort sampled during active COVID-19. The CDR3 coding sequence is TGTGCCAGCAGTTCCCGACAGGGGGTAAGAGCTGGGGCCAACGTCCTGACTTTC. This sequence encodes CASSSRQGVRAGANVLTF.